This is a list of T cell receptor beta chains from one sample in a study of CD8 T cells in Susac syndrome. From the immunoSEQ multiplex PCR reads, TCRdb called clonotypes with MiXCR, one entry per CDR3 protein. The sample contains about 200,000 distinct CDR3 sequences, roughly 94% of which appear only once. What was sequenced was CD4+ T cells from PBMCs. The receptors originated from a human donor in good health. The CDR3 runs from the conserved cysteine through the conserved F or W. A D gene is named only where the DNA matches it firmly. Some rows mark clone size as missing; the rest say once, few, many or name a class of expanded clone.

j_call: TRBJ1-1
clone_size: few
v_call: TRBV20-1
d_call: TRBD1
cdr3_nt: TGCAGTGCTATTAGACAGGGGAACACTGAAGCTTTCTTT
cdr3_aa: CSAIRQGNTEAFF

j_call: TRBJ2-1
clone_size: .
v_call: TRBV29-1
d_call: .
cdr3_nt: TGCAGCGTGTTCGCGGTTTACAATGAGCAGTTCTTC
cdr3_aa: CSVFAVYNEQFF

j_call: TRBJ1-2
clone_size: .
v_call: TRBV29-1
d_call: .
cdr3_nt: TGCAGCGACCGGGACGGCCCGTTTGGCTACACCTTC
cdr3_aa: CSDRDGPFGYTF

j_call: TRBJ2-3
clone_size: .
v_call: TRBV7-9
d_call: .
cdr3_nt: TGTGCCAGCAGTCACCCGGAGGGTACGCAGTATTTT
cdr3_aa: CASSHPEGTQYF

j_call: TRBJ2-2
clone_size: .
v_call: TRBV18
d_call: TRBD2
cdr3_nt: TGTGCCAGCTCACCACGCTCACTAGCGGGAGGAAACACCGGGGAGCTGTTTTTT
cdr3_aa: CASSPRSLAGGNTGELFF

j_call: TRBJ1-2
clone_size: .
v_call: TRBV29-1
d_call: .
cdr3_nt: TGCAGCGTTGAGGAACAAAACTATGGCTACACCTTC
cdr3_aa: CSVEEQNYGYTF

j_call: TRBJ1-4
clone_size: .
v_call: TRBV12-3/TRBV12-4
d_call: .
cdr3_nt: TGTGCCAGCAGTTCTGGGACCCCATATCCGACCGGATTT
cdr3_aa: CASSSGTPYPTGF

j_call: TRBJ1-6
clone_size: .
v_call: TRBV3-1
d_call: .
cdr3_nt: TGTGCCAGCAGCCAAGATATAAATCACCTCCACTTT
cdr3_aa: CASSQDINHLHF

j_call: TRBJ2-1
clone_size: .
v_call: TRBV5-6
d_call: .
cdr3_nt: TGTGCCAGCAGCTTGTTTTTGGTCCCCGCCCAGTTCTTC
cdr3_aa: CASSLFLVPAQFF

j_call: TRBJ1-1
clone_size: .
v_call: TRBV29-1
d_call: .
cdr3_nt: TGCAGCATTATGGCGGGGATGAACACTGAAGCTTTCTTT
cdr3_aa: CSIMAGMNTEAFF

j_call: TRBJ2-3
clone_size: .
v_call: TRBV4-2
d_call: .
cdr3_nt: TGTGCCAGCAGCCAAATTTACGGCGCGACGGATACGCAGTATTTT
cdr3_aa: CASSQIYGATDTQYF

j_call: TRBJ1-5
clone_size: .
v_call: TRBV3-1
d_call: .
cdr3_nt: TGTGCCAGCAGCCAAGCCGGGGATAGCAATCAGCCCCAGCATTTT
cdr3_aa: CASSQAGDSNQPQHF